This TCR beta chain was captured by sequencing in a study of post-analysis software for immune sequencing data. The wider study: Patients with relapsing-remitting, secondary progressive and progressive-relapsing multiple sclerosis courses were all represented. Notes on the study in general: Patients showed TRBV5-6, TRBV5-1 and TRBV20-1 among five TRBV segments more frequent than in controls. Strong co-clustering by F measure was seen for same-batch samples. When compared against controls, multiple sclerosis patients showed significantly lower normalized Chao1 diversity.

This CDR3 region has 15 residues. V gave up 4 bases and J gave up 2 bases, with 12 bases separating them. In germline, CDR1 is SGHRS, CDR2 YFSETQ. Unique molecular identifiers were carried by the TCR beta cDNA libraries. A population of 1 to 10 million T cells gave rise to about half a million cDNA molecules. TCRdb called the PCR reads again in MiXCR, with one record for every CDR3 protein. The sample shows about 560,000 distinct CDR3 sequences, around 47% of them seen only once. This clonotype was counted only a few times. Its antigen is unidentified. This sequence originates from a girl under 18 with multiple sclerosis. Sequenced input: blood. The chain recombines TRBV5-1 with TRBJ1-4; TRBD1 might be the D (5 bases). CDR3 amino acids: CASSTQGLTNEKLFF. In nucleotides, the CDR3 is TGCGCCAGCAGCACGCAGGGTCTCACTAATGAAAAACTGTTTTTT.